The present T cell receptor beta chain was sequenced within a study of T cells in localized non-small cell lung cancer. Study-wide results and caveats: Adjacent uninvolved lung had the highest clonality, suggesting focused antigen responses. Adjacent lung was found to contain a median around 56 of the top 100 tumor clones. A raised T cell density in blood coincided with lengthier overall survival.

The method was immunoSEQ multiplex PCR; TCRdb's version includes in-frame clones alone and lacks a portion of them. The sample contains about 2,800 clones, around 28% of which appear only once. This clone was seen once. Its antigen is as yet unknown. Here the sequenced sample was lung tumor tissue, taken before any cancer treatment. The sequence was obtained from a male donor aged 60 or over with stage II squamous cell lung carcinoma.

The CDR3 here is CASSLNEGLNEKLFF. Here the CDR3 DNA reads TGTGCCAGCAGCTTAAACGAGGGTTTAAATGAAAAACTGTTTTTT. This rearrangement joins TRBV7-5 to TRBJ1-4. TRBV7-5 constitutes a pseudogene. The CDR3 sequence is 15 residues long.